This is a list of T cell receptor beta chains from one sample in a study of T cells and Merkel cell carcinoma outcomes. The data were produced by immunoSEQ multiplex PCR, yet TCRdb's version contains in-frame clones alone and is incomplete. The sample holds 15,000 to 17,000 clones, roughly 79% seen once. The source material was tumor tissue from Merkel cell carcinoma. Receptors were obtained from a human donor with Merkel cell carcinoma. Both conserved end residues are part of each CDR3. The D gene is left open where the match is weak. Clone size, where shown, is once, few, many, or a class for clones that have expanded.

D gene: .
V gene: TRBV7-2
J gene: TRBJ2-5
clone size: once
CDR3 protein: CASSWGETQYF
CDR3 DNA: TGTGCCAGCAGCTGGGGGGAGACCCAGTACTTC

D gene: .
V gene: TRBV23-1
J gene: TRBJ2-2
clone size: .
CDR3 protein: CASSQSAGENTGELFF
CDR3 DNA: TGCGCCAGCAGTCAATCGGCAGGGGAGAACACCGGGGAGCTGTTTTTT

D gene: .
V gene: TRBV7-7
J gene: TRBJ2-5
clone size: .
CDR3 protein: CASSSDTGETQYF
CDR3 DNA: TGTGCTAGCAGCTCAGACACGGGGGAGACCCAGTACTTC

D gene: TRBD1
V gene: TRBV5-1
J gene: TRBJ2-7
clone size: .
CDR3 protein: CASAPRTGSNHEQYF
CDR3 DNA: TGCGCCAGCGCTCCAAGGACAGGCAGTAACCACGAGCAGTACTTC

D gene: TRBD1
V gene: TRBV5-1
J gene: TRBJ2-5
clone size: .
CDR3 protein: CASSPDRGETQYF
CDR3 DNA: TGCGCCAGCAGCCCGGACAGGGGAGAGACCCAGTACTTC

D gene: .
V gene: TRBV19
J gene: TRBJ1-2
clone size: few
CDR3 protein: CASSEEGPTVYGYTF
CDR3 DNA: TGTGCCAGTAGTGAGGAGGGGCCCACGGTCTATGGCTACACCTTC

D gene: .
V gene: TRBV7-8
J gene: TRBJ1-1
clone size: few
CDR3 protein: CASSSVGQEAFF
CDR3 DNA: TGTGCCAGCAGCTCAGTTGGGCAGGAAGCTTTCTTT

D gene: .
V gene: TRBV19
J gene: TRBJ2-7
clone size: .
CDR3 protein: CASSGTFFYEQYF
CDR3 DNA: TGTGCCAGTAGTGGTACATTCTTTTACGAGCAGTACTTC

D gene: .
V gene: TRBV2
J gene: TRBJ2-7
clone size: few
CDR3 protein: CASEAAEQYF
CDR3 DNA: TGTGCCAGCGAAGCGGCCGAGCAGTACTTC

D gene: .
V gene: TRBV5-1
J gene: TRBJ1-2
clone size: once
CDR3 protein: CASSLDLGGYTF
CDR3 DNA: TGCGCCAGCAGCTTGGATTTGGGCGGCTACACCTTC

D gene: TRBD2
V gene: TRBV10-1
J gene: TRBJ2-7
clone size: .
CDR3 protein: CASNLPGLAGAYEQYF
CDR3 DNA: TGCGCCAGCAATTTACCTGGACTAGCGGGGGCCTACGAGCAGTACTTC

D gene: .
V gene: TRBV11-2
J gene: TRBJ1-3
clone size: .
CDR3 protein: CASSADRPKDGNTIYF
CDR3 DNA: TGTGCCAGCAGCGCGGACAGACCAAAGGACGGAAACACCATATATTTT

D gene: .
V gene: TRBV28
J gene: TRBJ2-5
clone size: .
CDR3 protein: CASSGGLQETQYF
CDR3 DNA: TGTGCCAGCAGTGGGGGATTACAAGAGACCCAGTACTTC

D gene: .
V gene: TRBV25-1
J gene: TRBJ1-3
clone size: few
CDR3 protein: CASSDWDYHSGNTIYF
CDR3 DNA: TGTGCCAGCAGTGACTGGGACTATCACTCTGGAAACACCATATATTTT

D gene: .
V gene: TRBV9
J gene: TRBJ2-3
clone size: .
CDR3 protein: CASSERPISTDTQYF
CDR3 DNA: TGTGCCAGCAGCGAGAGGCCAATTAGTACAGATACGCAGTATTTT

D gene: .
V gene: TRBV4-2
J gene: TRBJ2-7
clone size: .
CDR3 protein: CASSQDTTPREQYF
CDR3 DNA: TGTGCCAGCAGCCAAGATACAACTCCGCGTGAGCAGTACTTC

D gene: TRBD1
V gene: TRBV6-1
J gene: TRBJ1-2
clone size: .
CDR3 protein: CASRGQGPNYGYTF
CDR3 DNA: TGTGCCAGCAGGGGACAGGGACCAAACTATGGCTACACCTTC

D gene: .
V gene: TRBV5-4
J gene: TRBJ2-7
clone size: .
CDR3 protein: CASSLEGYEQYF
CDR3 DNA: TGTGCCAGCAGCTTAGAGGGATACGAGCAGTACTTC

D gene: TRBD1
V gene: TRBV2
J gene: TRBJ1-5
clone size: .
CDR3 protein: CASRAGTANQPQHF
CDR3 DNA: TGTGCCAGCAGGGCCGGGACAGCTAATCAGCCCCAGCATTTT

D gene: .
V gene: TRBV5-1
J gene: TRBJ2-2
clone size: .
CDR3 protein: CASSLGQSNTGELFF
CDR3 DNA: TGCGCCAGCAGCTTGGGACAGAGTAACACCGGGGAGCTGTTTTTT

D gene: .
V gene: TRBV11-2
J gene: TRBJ2-7
clone size: .
CDR3 protein: CASSLWERPYEQYF
CDR3 DNA: TGTGCCAGCAGCTTATGGGAACGGCCGTACGAGCAGTACTTC

D gene: .
V gene: TRBV28
J gene: TRBJ1-2
clone size: once
CDR3 protein: CASSSISGRVYGYTF
CDR3 DNA: TGTGCCAGCAGTTCAATCAGTGGCAGGGTCTATGGCTACACCTTC

D gene: .
V gene: TRBV6-1
J gene: TRBJ2-7
clone size: once
CDR3 protein: CAKDKTYEQYF
CDR3 DNA: TGCGCCAAAGACAAGACCTACGAGCAGTACTTC

D gene: .
V gene: TRBV2
J gene: TRBJ2-3
clone size: .
CDR3 protein: CASSDFYATSTDTQYF
CDR3 DNA: TGTGCCAGCAGTGATTTTTATGCGACTAGCACAGATACGCAGTATTTT

D gene: .
V gene: TRBV29-1
J gene: TRBJ1-1
clone size: .
CDR3 protein: CSVEGRQGLGDTEAFF
CDR3 DNA: TGCAGCGTTGAAGGACGGCAGGGGTTGGGTGACACTGAAGCTTTCTTT

D gene: TRBD1
V gene: TRBV18
J gene: TRBJ2-1
clone size: .
CDR3 protein: CASSPRQGRNNEQFF
CDR3 DNA: TGTGCCAGCTCACCTAGACAGGGGAGGAATAATGAGCAGTTCTTC

D gene: .
V gene: TRBV7-9
J gene: TRBJ1-3
clone size: .
CDR3 protein: CASSLRISDSGNTIYF
CDR3 DNA: TGTGCCAGCAGCTTACGGATTTCGGATTCTGGAAACACCATATATTTT

D gene: TRBD2
V gene: TRBV5-4
J gene: TRBJ2-7
clone size: .
CDR3 protein: CASSLKQFTSGESYEQYF
CDR3 DNA: TGTGCCAGCAGCTTGAAACAGTTCACTAGCGGGGAATCCTACGAGCAGTACTTC

D gene: .
V gene: TRBV29-1
J gene: TRBJ2-7
clone size: .
CDR3 protein: CSVREGIVEQYF
CDR3 DNA: TGCAGCGTCCGCGAGGGGATAGTTGAGCAGTACTTC

D gene: .
V gene: TRBV29-1
J gene: TRBJ1-2
clone size: .
CDR3 protein: CSVATHVNYGYTF
CDR3 DNA: TGCAGCGTTGCCACACATGTTAACTATGGCTACACCTTC

D gene: .
V gene: TRBV28
J gene: TRBJ1-1
clone size: .
CDR3 protein: CASSPSLGQGNTEAFF
CDR3 DNA: TGTGCCAGCAGTCCCTCCCTAGGGCAGGGAAACACTGAAGCTTTCTTT

D gene: .
V gene: TRBV7-9
J gene: TRBJ2-3
clone size: .
CDR3 protein: CASSPRFEKTSTDTQYF
CDR3 DNA: TGTGCCAGCAGCCCCCGCTTTGAAAAAACTAGCACAGATACGCAGTATTTT

D gene: TRBD2
V gene: TRBV15
J gene: TRBJ2-1
clone size: .
CDR3 protein: CATSRDARTSGRRYNEQFF
CDR3 DNA: TGTGCCACCAGCAGAGACGCCCGCACTAGCGGGAGGAGGTACAATGAGCAGTTCTTC

D gene: .
V gene: TRBV5-1
J gene: TRBJ2-1
clone size: once
CDR3 protein: CASSLRTGESNEQFF
CDR3 DNA: TGCGCCAGCAGCTTGAGGACGGGAGAGAGCAATGAGCAGTTCTTC

D gene: .
V gene: TRBV7-8
J gene: TRBJ2-7
clone size: .
CDR3 protein: CASSRRNPRPYEQYF
CDR3 DNA: TGTGCCAGCAGCAGACGCAACCCGAGACCCTACGAGCAGTACTTC

D gene: .
V gene: TRBV29-1
J gene: TRBJ2-5
clone size: .
CDR3 protein: CSVPLLTDLETQYF
CDR3 DNA: TGCAGCGTTCCCCTCTTAACGGACCTGGAGACCCAGTACTTC

D gene: TRBD1
V gene: TRBV18
J gene: TRBJ1-2
clone size: .
CDR3 protein: CASSADRGTGYTF
CDR3 DNA: TGTGCCAGCTCAGCGGACAGGGGCACTGGCTACACCTTC

D gene: TRBD2
V gene: TRBV2
J gene: TRBJ2-7
clone size: few
CDR3 protein: CASSDMVAGGVEQYF
CDR3 DNA: TGTGCCAGCAGTGATATGGTAGCGGGAGGAGTCGAGCAGTACTTC

D gene: .
V gene: TRBV30
J gene: TRBJ2-3
clone size: .
CDR3 protein: CAWSPSGVRSGSTDTQYF
CDR3 DNA: TGTGCCTGGAGTCCCTCGGGAGTCCGATCGGGTAGCACAGATACGCAGTATTTT

D gene: .
V gene: TRBV5-1
J gene: TRBJ2-1
clone size: .
CDR3 protein: CASSIGSPRGEQFF
CDR3 DNA: TGCGCCAGCAGCATAGGTAGCCCCCGTGGCGAGCAGTTCTTC

D gene: .
V gene: TRBV29-1
J gene: TRBJ1-1
clone size: .
CDR3 protein: CSVRSGASSTEAFF
CDR3 DNA: TGCAGCGTACGATCGGGGGCGAGTAGCACTGAAGCTTTCTTT

D gene: .
V gene: TRBV11-2
J gene: TRBJ2-1
clone size: .
CDR3 protein: CASSLDRGGYNEQFF
CDR3 DNA: TGTGCCAGCAGCTTAGACAGGGGCGGATACAATGAGCAGTTCTTC

D gene: TRBD2
V gene: TRBV11-2
J gene: TRBJ2-2
clone size: .
CDR3 protein: CASSLGLAGETGELFF
CDR3 DNA: TGTGCCAGCAGCTTAGGTCTAGCGGGGGAGACCGGGGAGCTGTTTTTT

D gene: TRBD1
V gene: TRBV30
J gene: TRBJ2-5
clone size: .
CDR3 protein: CAWSTGQKETQYF
CDR3 DNA: TGTGCCTGGAGTACGGGACAGAAAGAGACCCAGTACTTC

D gene: TRBD1
V gene: TRBV29-1
J gene: TRBJ1-1
clone size: .
CDR3 protein: CSVGQGWMNTEAFF
CDR3 DNA: TGCAGCGTTGGACAGGGTTGGATGAACACTGAAGCTTTCTTT

D gene: .
V gene: TRBV7-8
J gene: TRBJ2-3
clone size: .
CDR3 protein: CASKRVLDTQYF
CDR3 DNA: TGTGCCAGCAAGAGGGTCTTAGATACGCAGTATTTT

D gene: .
V gene: TRBV4-1
J gene: TRBJ1-1
clone size: .
CDR3 protein: CASSQVPAWNTEAFF
CDR3 DNA: TGCGCCAGCAGCCAAGTCCCGGCGTGGAACACTGAAGCTTTCTTT

D gene: TRBD2
V gene: TRBV7-3
J gene: TRBJ2-7
clone size: .
CDR3 protein: CASSSRAGVEQYF
CDR3 DNA: TGTGCCAGCAGCTCGCGTGCGGGAGTCGAGCAGTACTTC

D gene: TRBD2
V gene: TRBV27
J gene: TRBJ2-3
clone size: .
CDR3 protein: CASRTWAGVDTDTQYF
CDR3 DNA: TGTGCCAGTCGTACTTGGGCGGGAGTCGACACAGATACGCAGTATTTT

D gene: TRBD2
V gene: TRBV7-2
J gene: TRBJ2-3
clone size: .
CDR3 protein: CASSLEAGSQYF
CDR3 DNA: TGTGCCAGCAGCTTAGAAGCGGGATCGCAGTATTTT

D gene: TRBD2
V gene: TRBV19
J gene: TRBJ2-7
clone size: .
CDR3 protein: CASSMGLAAYEQYF
CDR3 DNA: TGTGCCAGTAGTATGGGACTAGCGGCCTACGAGCAGTACTTC

D gene: .
V gene: TRBV28
J gene: TRBJ1-4
clone size: .
CDR3 protein: CASSLVSGGSEKLFF
CDR3 DNA: TGTGCCAGCAGTTTAGTTTCTGGGGGATCCGAAAAACTGTTTTTT

D gene: .
V gene: TRBV7-2
J gene: TRBJ1-2
clone size: .
CDR3 protein: CAARFGYGYTF
CDR3 DNA: TGTGCTGCTCGGTTCGGCTATGGCTACACCTTC

D gene: .
V gene: TRBV19
J gene: TRBJ2-3
clone size: .
CDR3 protein: CASSISGGRTDTQYF
CDR3 DNA: TGTGCCAGTAGTATATCAGGCGGTCGCACAGATACGCAGTATTTT